Listed here is a single T cell receptor (beta chain). Under the authors' procedure: Cell counts per sample came from amplifying reference gene primers. Method: immunoSEQ multiplex PCR; TCRdb's copy keeps in-frame clones and lacks some. V, J and clone size are taken as reported in that table, and D and trimming were inferred from the DNA itself. The data contain about 140,000 clones, around 88% of them singletons. The data stem from a study of blood T cell repertoires in COVID-19. Across the whole study: Donors in the United States, Italy and Spain gave samples during acute or convalescent COVID-19. T cells, B-cell-depleted T cells, or PBMCs provided the cDNA or gDNA that served as material.

This CDR3 contains 15 residues. The germline gives CDR1 SQVTM, CDR2 ANQGSEA. The V segment lost 7 bases and the J segment 4 bases; nucleotides outside the gene matches: 13. The source material was peripheral blood. The sequence was obtained from an older woman with acute or convalescent COVID-19. The J gene is TRBJ2-3, the V gene TRBV29-1; 8 nucleotides align to TRBD2. CDR3 nucleotides: TGCAGCGCCCATCCGGGGGGGGGCGCGCCAGATACGCAGTATTTT. Its protein is CSAHPGGGAPDTQYF.